This record looks at one T cell receptor (beta chain) sequence and its context. This sample is part of a study of shared clonotypes between healthy human individuals. V gave up 0 bases and J gave up 7 bases, with 10 bases separating them. The germline V gene has CDR1 GTSNPN and CDR2 SVGIG (reference sequence). This CDR3 comprises 14 residues. Every immunoSEQ plate was one replicate of a subset's evenly spread DNA. Every unsorted PBMC PCR replicate was loaded with around 270 ng DNA, some 31,000 T cell genomes. TCRdb keeps only in-frame clones here, not all; method: immunoSEQ multiplex PCR. The sample has fewer than 600,000 clones; roughly 83% are singletons. Donors were Caucasian adults residing in Nashville, Tennessee, USA. It was tens of millions of PBMCs that unsorted samples used for genomic DNA.

The clonotype was recovered from a middle-aged woman in good health. Some clones in this sample may be carry-over from other donors' samples. Sequencing was carried out using PBMCs. The rearrangement uses TRBV30 and TRBJ1-6; maybe TRBD1 (5 bases). The CDR3, as DNA: TGTGCCTGGAGTGTAGGGGTAGTGAATTCACCCCTCCACTTT. Residues: CAWSVGVVNSPLHF.